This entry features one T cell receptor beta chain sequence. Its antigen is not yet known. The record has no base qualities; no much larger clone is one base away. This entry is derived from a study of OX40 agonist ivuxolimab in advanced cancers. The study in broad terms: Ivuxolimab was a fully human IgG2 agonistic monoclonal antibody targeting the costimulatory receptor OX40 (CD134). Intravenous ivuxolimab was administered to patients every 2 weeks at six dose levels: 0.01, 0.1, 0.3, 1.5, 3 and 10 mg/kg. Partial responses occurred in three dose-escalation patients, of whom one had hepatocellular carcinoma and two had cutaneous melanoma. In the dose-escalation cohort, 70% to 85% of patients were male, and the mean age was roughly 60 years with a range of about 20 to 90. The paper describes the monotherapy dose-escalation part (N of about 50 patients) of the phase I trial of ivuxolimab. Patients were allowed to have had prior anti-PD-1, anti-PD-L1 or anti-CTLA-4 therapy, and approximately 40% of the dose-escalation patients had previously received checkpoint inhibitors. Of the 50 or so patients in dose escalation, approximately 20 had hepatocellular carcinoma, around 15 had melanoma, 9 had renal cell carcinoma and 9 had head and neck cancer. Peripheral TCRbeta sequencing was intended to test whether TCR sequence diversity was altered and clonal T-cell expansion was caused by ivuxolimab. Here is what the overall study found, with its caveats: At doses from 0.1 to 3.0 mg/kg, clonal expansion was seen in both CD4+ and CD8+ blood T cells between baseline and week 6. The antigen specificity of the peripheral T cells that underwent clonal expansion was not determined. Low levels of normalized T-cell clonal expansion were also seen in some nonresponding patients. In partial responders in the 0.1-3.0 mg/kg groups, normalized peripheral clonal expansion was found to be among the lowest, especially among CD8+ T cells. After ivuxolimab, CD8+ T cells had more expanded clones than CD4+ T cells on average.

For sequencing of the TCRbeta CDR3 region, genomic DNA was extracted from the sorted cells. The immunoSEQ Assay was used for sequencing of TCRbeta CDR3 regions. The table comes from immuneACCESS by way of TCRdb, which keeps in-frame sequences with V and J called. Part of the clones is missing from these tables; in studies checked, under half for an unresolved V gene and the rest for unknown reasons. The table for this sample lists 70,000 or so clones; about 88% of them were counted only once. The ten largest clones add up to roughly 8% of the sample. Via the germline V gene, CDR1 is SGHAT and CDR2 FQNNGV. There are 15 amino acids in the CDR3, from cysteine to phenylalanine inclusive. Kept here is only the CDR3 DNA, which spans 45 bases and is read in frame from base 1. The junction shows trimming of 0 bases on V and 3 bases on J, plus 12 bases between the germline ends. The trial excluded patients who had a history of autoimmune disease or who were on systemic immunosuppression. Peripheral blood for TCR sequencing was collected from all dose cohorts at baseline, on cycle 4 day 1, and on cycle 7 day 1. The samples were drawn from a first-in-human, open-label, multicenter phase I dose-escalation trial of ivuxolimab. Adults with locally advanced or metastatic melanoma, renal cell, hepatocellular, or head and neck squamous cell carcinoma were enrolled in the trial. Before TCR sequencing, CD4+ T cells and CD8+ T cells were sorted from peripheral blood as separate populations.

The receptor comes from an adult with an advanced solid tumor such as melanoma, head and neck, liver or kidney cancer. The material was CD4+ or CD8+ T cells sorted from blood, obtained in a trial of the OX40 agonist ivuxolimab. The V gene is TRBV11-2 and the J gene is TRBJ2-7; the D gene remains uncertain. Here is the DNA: TGTGCCAGCAGCTTAGAAAACACAGTGATCTACGAGCAGTACTTC. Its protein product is CASSLENTVIYEQYF.